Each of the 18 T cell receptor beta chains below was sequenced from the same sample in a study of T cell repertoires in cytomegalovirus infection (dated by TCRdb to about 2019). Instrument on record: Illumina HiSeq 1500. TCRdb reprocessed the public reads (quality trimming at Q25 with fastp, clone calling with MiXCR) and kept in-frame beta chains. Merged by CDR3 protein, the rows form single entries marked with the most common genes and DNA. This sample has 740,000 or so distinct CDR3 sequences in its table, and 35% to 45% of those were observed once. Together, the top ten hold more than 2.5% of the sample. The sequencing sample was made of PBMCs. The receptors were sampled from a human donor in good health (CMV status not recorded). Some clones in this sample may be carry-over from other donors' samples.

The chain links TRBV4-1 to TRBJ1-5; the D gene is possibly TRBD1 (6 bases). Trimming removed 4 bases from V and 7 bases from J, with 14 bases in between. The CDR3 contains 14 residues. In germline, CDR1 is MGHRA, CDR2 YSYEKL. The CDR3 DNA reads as TGCGCCAGCAGCCGCCACAGGGTTCGGCAGCCCCAGCATTTT. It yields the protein CASSRHRVRQPQHF.

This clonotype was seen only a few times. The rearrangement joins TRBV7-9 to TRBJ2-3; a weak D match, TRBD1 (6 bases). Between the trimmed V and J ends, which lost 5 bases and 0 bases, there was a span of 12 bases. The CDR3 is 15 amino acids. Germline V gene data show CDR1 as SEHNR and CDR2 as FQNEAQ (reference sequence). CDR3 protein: CASSADSPSTDTQYF. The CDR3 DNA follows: TGTGCCAGCAGCGCGGACAGCCCGAGCACAGATACGCAGTATTTT.

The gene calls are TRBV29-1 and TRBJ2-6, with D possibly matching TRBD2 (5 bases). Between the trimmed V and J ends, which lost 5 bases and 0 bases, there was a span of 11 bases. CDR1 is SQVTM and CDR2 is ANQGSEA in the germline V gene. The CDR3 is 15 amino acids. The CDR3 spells CSVRGRDSGANVLTF. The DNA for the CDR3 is TGCAGCGTTCGAGGACGGGACTCTGGGGCCAACGTCCTGACTTTC.

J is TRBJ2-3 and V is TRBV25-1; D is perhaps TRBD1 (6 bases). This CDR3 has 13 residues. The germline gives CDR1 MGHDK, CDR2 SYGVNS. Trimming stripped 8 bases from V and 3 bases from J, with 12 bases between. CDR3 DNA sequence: TGTGCCAGCGGAGCAGGGGAAACAGATACGCAGTATTTT. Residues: CASGAGETDTQYF.

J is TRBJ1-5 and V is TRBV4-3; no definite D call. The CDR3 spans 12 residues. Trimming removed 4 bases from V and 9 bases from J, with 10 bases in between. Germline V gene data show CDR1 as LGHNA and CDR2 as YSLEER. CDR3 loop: CASSPPFGPQHF. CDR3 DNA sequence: TGCGCCAGCAGCCCACCCTTCGGGCCCCAGCATTTT.

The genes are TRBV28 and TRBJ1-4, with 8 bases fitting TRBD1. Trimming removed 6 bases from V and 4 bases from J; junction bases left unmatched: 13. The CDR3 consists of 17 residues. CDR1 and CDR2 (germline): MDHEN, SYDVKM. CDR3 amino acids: CASSPGQGEGNNEKLFF. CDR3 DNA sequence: TGTGCCAGCAGCCCCGGACAGGGTGAGGGGAATAATGAAAAACTGTTTTTT.

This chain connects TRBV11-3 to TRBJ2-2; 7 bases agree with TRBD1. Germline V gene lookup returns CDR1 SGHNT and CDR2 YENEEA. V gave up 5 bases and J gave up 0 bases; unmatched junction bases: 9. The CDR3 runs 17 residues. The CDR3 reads CASSRQGRASNTGELFF. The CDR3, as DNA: TGTGCCAGCAGCCGACAGGGAAGGGCCTCGAACACCGGGGAGCTGTTTTTT. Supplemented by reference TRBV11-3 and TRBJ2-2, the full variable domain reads EAGVVQSPRYKIIEKKQPVAFWCNPISGHNTLYWYLQNLGQGPELLIRYENEEAVDDSQLPKDRFSAERLKGVDSTLKIQPAELGDSAVYLCASSRQGRASNTGELFFGEGSRLTVL.

The CDR3 spells CASSWYGGTEAFF. In DNA form, the CDR3 reads TGTGCCAGCAGCTGGTACGGGGGTACTGAAGCTTTCTTT. This sequence joins TRBV7-3 and TRBJ1-1, with TRBD1 as a possible D gene (5 bases). The V end was cut by 4 bases, the J end by 5 bases, with 11 bases between. The CDR3 has 13 residues. Germline lookup yields CDR1 SGHTA and CDR2 FQGTGA.

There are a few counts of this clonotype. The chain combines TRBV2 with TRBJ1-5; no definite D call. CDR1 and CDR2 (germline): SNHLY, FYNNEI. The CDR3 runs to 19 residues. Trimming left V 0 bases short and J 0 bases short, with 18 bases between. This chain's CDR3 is CASSEAADTRPYSNQPQHF. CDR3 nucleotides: TGTGCCAGCAGTGAAGCGGCTGACACGCGTCCTTATAGCAATCAGCCCCAGCATTTT.

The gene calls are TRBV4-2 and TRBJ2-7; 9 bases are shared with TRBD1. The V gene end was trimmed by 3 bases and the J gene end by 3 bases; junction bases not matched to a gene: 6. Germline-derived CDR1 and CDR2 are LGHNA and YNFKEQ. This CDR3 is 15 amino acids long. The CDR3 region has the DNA TGTGCCAGCAGCCAGGCCGGGACAGGGCACTACGAGCAGTACTTC. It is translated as CASSQAGTGHYEQYF.

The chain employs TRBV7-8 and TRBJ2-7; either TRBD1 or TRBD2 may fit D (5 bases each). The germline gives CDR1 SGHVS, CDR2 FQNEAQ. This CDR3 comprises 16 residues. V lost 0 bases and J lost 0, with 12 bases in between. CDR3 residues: CASSLAFRDGSYEQYF. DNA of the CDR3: TGTGCCAGCAGCTTAGCGTTTCGGGACGGCTCCTACGAGCAGTACTTC.

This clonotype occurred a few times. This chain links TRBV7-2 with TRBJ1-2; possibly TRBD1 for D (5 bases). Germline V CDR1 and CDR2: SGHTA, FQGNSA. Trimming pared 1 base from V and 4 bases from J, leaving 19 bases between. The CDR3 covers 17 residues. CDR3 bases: TGTGCCAGCAGCTTAGTCGCACCCTTCACAGGCCCCTATGGCTACACCTTC. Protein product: CASSLVAPFTGPYGYTF.

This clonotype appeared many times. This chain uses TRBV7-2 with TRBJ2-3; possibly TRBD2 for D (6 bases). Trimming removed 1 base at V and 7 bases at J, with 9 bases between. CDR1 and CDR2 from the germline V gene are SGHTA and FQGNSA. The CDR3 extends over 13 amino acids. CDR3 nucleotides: TGTGCCAGCAGCTTAGTAGCGGCCAATACGCAGTATTTT. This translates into CASSLVAANTQYF.

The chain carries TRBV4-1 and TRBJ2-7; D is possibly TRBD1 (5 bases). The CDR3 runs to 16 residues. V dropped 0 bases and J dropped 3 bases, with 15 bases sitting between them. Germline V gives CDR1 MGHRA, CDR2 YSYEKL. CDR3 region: CASSQEARLRVYEQYF. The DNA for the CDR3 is TGCGCCAGCAGCCAAGAAGCTCGACTCAGGGTCTACGAGCAGTACTTC.

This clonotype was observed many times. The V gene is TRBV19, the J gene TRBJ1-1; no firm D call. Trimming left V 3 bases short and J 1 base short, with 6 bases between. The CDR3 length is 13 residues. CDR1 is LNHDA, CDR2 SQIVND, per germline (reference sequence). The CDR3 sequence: CASSIKRNTEAFF. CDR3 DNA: TGTGCCAGTAGTATCAAACGGAACACTGAAGCTTTCTTT.

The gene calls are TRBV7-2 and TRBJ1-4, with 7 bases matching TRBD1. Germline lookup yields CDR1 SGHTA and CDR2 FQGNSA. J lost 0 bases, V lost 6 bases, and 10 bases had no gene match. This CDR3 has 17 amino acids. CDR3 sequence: CASRAGQRAATNEKLFF. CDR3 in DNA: TGTGCCAGCAGGGCGGGACAGCGAGCTGCAACTAATGAAAAACTGTTTTTT. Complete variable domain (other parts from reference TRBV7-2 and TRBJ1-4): GAGVSQSPSNKVTEKGKDVELRCDPISGHTALYWYRQSLGQGLEFLIYFQGNSAPDKSGLPSDRFSAERTGGSVSTLTIQRTQQEDSAVYLCASRAGQRAATNEKLFFGSGTQLSVL.

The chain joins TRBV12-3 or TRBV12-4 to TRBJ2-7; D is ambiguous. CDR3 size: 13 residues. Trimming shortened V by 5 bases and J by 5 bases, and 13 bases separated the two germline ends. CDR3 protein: CASSHGPPNEQYF. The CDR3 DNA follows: TGTGCCAGCAGTCACGGGCCTCCCAACGAGCAGTACTTC.

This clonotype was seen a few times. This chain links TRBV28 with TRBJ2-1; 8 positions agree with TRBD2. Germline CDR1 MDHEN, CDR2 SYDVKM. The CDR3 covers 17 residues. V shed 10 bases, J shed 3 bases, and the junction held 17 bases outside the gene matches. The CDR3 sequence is CAKSTKPGGALYNEQFF. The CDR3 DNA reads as TGTGCCAAAAGTACCAAACCGGGGGGGGCCCTCTACAATGAGCAGTTCTTC. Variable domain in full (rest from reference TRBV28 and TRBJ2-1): DVKVTQSSRYLVKRTGEKVFLECVQDMDHENMFWYRQDPGLGLRLIYFSYDVKMKEKGDIPEGYSVSREKKERFSLILESASTNQTSMYLCAKSTKPGGALYNEQFFGPGTRLTVL.